This T cell receptor beta chain comes out of a study of blood T cell repertoires in COVID-19 (dated by TCRdb to 2018 to 2020). Study-wide context: Samples from collaborators originated in the United States, Italy and Spain and spanned both the acute and convalescent phases of COVID-19. The prospective study material was composed of cDNA or gDNA derived from T cells, B-cell-depleted T cells, or PBMCs. Subjects who had been exposed to COVID-19, were actively infected with it, or had recovered from it provided the deeply sampled blood TCRbeta repertoires that made up the dataset. A freely available public database, intended as a resource for researchers studying the immune response to SARS-CoV-2, is where the repertoires were released. The samples were drawn from two sources: the first 160 participants of the ongoing ImmuneRACE study, and 1,254 subjects contributed by 6 global collaborators. A de-identified subject ID, COVID-19 status, age in years and sex were almost always included in the sample metadata. Where available, HLA class I and class II types were taken from metadata supplied by the sample provider and were not determined by assay-based typing. Overall study outcomes, separate from this receptor: The amount of clinical and demographic metadata varied by source and participant and was provided uncurated.

The CDR3 starts with the cysteine, ends with the phenylalanine, and has 15 residues. The retained sequence is limited to the CDR3, 45 bases, with the frame set at the first base. In the germline V gene, CDR1 corresponds to SGHRS and CDR2 to YFSETQ. V loses 6 bases at its end and J loses 6 bases; junction bases beyond the gene matches: 12. As regards this clone: It has no known antigen specificity. Base qualities are not at hand, and no much larger clone is one base apart.

A second Seattle source provided samples from volunteer blood donors who had recovered from COVID-19. Whole blood was collected in K2EDTA tubes by collaborating institutions according to the institutions' own protocols. Collaborator samples were shipped for TCRbeta analysis as frozen whole blood, isolated PBMCs, or DNA extracted from either sample type. The immunoSEQ Assay, a bias-controlled multiplex PCR, was used to amplify TCRbeta CDR3 regions from genomic DNA. Per the authors' processing: The number of nucleated cells in each sample was estimated from the amplification of reference gene primers within the assay. Sequence reads were collapsed and filtered to measure the absolute abundance of every unique TCRbeta CDR3 rearrangement. For each sample, productive Simpson clonality was calculated as the square root of Simpson's diversity index over productive rearrangements. Not all clones reach the TCRdb copy of this immuneACCESS table, which keeps in-frame sequences only. Checked studies attribute under half of the gap to unresolved V genes and leave the rest unexplained. That table gives V, J and clone size, and the DNA gave D and trimming. The table for this sample lists 300,000 to 350,000 clones; 90% to 95% of them were counted only once. The top ten hold around 3.5% of the sample.

The sequence is built from TRBV5-1 and TRBJ2-1, with 7 bases in between that match TRBD2. The TCR was taken from a woman under 30 who had recovered from COVID-19. Sequencing was carried out using peripheral blood. This receptor carries the CDR3 CASTVGGETLNEQFF. The DNA sequence reads TGCGCCAGCACCGTTGGGGGGGAGACTCTCAATGAGCAGTTCTTC.